Sequencing of this T cell receptor beta chain was carried out in a study of cytomegalovirus exposure and HLA in healthy donors. This PCR relied on a set of 60 Vbeta primers and 13 Jbeta primers. Clones were sequenced by immunoSEQ multiplex PCR, and TCRdb holds only the in-frame ones, with some missing. The data show approximately 200,000 clones, around 78% seen once. Germline CDR1 MRHNA, CDR2 SNTAGT. Trimming cost V 4 bases and J 3 bases, with 9 bases left between them. The CDR3 loop spans 14 amino acids. The genes are TRBV6-4 and TRBJ2-2, with unresolved D. This sequence was found in a man aged 25-45 years in good health and CMV-seronegative. Specimen: PBMCs. The CDR3 region has the DNA TGTGCCAGCAGTGTGTATACGGACACCGGGGAGCTGTTTTTT. Amino acid sequence: CASSVYTDTGELFF.